This TCR beta chain appears in the sequencing data of a study of cytomegalovirus exposure and HLA in healthy donors. The study, taken as a whole, reports: Most CMV-associated TCR beta chains appeared HLA-restricted in a later analysis.

Researchers ran the PCR with 60 Vbeta and 13 Jbeta primers. Some clones are missing from TCRdb's copy, which holds only in-frame ones; the method was immunoSEQ multiplex PCR. With 100,000 to 150,000 clones in the sample, the ten largest clones hold 2.5% to 3%. A word on this clone: Antigen specificity is unknown.

V gave up 2 bases and J gave up 2 bases, with 13 bases separating them. The germline V gene encodes CDR1 SGHDN and CDR2 FVKESK. The CDR3 sequence is 16 residues long. The receptor's source is a man younger than 40 in good health and CMV-seronegative. The rearrangement uses TRBV14 and TRBJ2-1; D gene unclear. Input material: PBMCs. The DNA for the CDR3 is TGTGCCAGCAGCCAATCCTTATCGCAGGCCTACAATGAGCAGTTCTTC. Translating gives CASSQSLSQAYNEQFF.